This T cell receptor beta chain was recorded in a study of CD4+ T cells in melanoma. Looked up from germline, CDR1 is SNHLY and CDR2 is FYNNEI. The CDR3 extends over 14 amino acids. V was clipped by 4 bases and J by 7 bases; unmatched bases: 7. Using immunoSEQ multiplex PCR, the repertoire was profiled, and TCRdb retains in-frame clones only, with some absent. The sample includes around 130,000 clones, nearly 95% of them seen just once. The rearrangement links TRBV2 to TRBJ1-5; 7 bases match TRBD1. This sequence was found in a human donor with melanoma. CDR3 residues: CASSVWQGDQPQHF. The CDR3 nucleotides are TGTGCCAGCAGTGTGTGGCAGGGGGACCAGCCCCAGCATTTT.